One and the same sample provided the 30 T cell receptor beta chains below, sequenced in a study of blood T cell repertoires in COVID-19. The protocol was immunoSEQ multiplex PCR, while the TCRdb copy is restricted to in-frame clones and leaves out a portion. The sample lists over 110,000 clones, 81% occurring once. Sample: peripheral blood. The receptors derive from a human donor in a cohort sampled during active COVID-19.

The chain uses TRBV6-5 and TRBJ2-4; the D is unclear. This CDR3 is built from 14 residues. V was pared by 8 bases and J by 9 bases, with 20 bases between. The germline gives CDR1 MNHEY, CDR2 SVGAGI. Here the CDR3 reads CASQAPGGKGIQYF. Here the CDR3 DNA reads TGTGCCAGCCAAGCTCCTGGCGGTAAAGGCATTCAGTACTTC.

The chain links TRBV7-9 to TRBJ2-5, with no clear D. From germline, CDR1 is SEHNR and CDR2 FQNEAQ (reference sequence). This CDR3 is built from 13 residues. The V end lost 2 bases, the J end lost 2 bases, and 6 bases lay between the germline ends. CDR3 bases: TGTGCCAGCAGCTTACGCAGACAAGAGACCCAGTACTTC. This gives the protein CASSLRRQETQYF. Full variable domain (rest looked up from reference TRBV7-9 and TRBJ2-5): DTGVSQNPRHKITKRGQNVTFRCDPISEHNRLYWYRQTLGQGPEFLTYFQNEAQLEKSRLLSDRFSAERPKGSFSTLEIQRTEQGDSAMYLCASSLRRQETQYFGPGTRLLVL.

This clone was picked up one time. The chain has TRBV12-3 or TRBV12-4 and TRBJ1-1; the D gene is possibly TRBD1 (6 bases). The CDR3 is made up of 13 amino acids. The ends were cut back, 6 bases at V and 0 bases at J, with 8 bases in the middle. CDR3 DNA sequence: TGTGCCAGCAGAACAGGGTTGAACACTGAAGCTTTCTTT. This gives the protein CASRTGLNTEAFF.

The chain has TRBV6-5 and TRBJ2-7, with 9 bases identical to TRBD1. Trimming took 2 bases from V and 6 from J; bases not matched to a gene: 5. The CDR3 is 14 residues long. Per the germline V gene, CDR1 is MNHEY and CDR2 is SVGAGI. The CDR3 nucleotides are TGTGCCAGCAGTTACCCGGGGACAGGGACCGAGCAGTACTTC. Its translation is CASSYPGTGTEQYF.

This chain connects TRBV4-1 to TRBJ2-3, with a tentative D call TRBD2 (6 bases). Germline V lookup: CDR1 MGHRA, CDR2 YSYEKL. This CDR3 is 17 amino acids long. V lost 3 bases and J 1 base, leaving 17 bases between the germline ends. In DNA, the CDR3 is TGCGCCAGCAGCCAGGGGGGTCCGGTGGAAGGCACAGATACGCAGTATTTT. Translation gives CASSQGGPVEGTDTQYF.

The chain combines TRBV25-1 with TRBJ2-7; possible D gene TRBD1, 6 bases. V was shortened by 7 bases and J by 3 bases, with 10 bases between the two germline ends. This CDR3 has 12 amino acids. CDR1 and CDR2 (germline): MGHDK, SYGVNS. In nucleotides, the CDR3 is TGTGCCAGCACCGGGACAAACTACGAGCAGTACTTC. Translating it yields CASTGTNYEQYF.

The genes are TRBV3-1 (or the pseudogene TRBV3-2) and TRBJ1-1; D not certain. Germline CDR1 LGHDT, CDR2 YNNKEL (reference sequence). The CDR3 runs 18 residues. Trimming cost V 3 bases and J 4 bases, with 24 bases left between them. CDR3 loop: CASSHGSGLRVRGTEAFF. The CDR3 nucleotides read TGTGCCAGCAGCCATGGGTCCGGGCTCCGCGTCCGGGGCACTGAAGCTTTCTTT.

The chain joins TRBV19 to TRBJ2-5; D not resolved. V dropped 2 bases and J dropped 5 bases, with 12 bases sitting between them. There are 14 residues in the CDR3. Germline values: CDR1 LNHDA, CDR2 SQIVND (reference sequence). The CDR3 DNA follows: TGTGCCAGTAGTATAAGGTCCACCGGGGAGACCCAGTACTTC. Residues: CASSIRSTGETQYF. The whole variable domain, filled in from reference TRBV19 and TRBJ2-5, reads DGGITQSPKYLFRKEGQNVTLSCEQNLNHDAMYWYRQDPGQGLRLIYYSQIVNDFQKGDIAEGYSVSREKKESFPLTVTSAQKNPTAFYLCASSIRSTGETQYFGPGTRLLVL.

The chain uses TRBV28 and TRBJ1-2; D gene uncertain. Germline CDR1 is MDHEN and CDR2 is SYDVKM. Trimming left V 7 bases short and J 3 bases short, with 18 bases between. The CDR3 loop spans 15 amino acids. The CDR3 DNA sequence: TGTGCCAGCAAGTCCCCAAGCGGGGTGGACTATGGCTACACCTTC. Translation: CASKSPSGVDYGYTF.

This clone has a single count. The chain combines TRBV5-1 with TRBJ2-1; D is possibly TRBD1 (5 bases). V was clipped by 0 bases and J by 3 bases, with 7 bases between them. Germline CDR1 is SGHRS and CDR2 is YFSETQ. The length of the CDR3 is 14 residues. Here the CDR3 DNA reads TGCGCCAGCAGCTTGGTTACAGGCTACAATGAGCAGTTCTTC. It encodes CASSLVTGYNEQFF.

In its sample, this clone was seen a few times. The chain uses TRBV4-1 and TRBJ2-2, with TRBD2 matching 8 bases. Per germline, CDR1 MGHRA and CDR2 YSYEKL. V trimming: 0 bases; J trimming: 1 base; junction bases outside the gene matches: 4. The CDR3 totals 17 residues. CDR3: CASSQEVTSGNTGELFF. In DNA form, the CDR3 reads TGCGCCAGCAGCCAAGAGGTTACTAGCGGGAACACCGGGGAGCTGTTTTTT.

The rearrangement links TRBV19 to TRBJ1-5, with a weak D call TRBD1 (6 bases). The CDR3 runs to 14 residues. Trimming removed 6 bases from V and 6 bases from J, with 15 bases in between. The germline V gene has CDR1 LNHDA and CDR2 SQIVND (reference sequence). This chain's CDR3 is CASRPGQGTQPQHF. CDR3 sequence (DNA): TGTGCCAGTAGACCGGGCCAGGGGACTCAGCCCCAGCATTTT.

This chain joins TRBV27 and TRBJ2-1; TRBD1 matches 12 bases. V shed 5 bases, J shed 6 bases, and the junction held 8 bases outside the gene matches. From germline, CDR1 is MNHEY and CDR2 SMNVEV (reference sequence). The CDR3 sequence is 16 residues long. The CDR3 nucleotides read TGTGCCAGCAGTATACCGGGACAGGGGGCAATCAATGAGCAGTTCTTC. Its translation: CASSIPGQGAINEQFF.

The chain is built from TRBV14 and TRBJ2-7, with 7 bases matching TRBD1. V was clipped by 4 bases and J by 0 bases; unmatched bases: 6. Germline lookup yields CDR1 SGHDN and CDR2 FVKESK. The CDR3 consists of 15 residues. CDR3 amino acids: CASSLLQGFSYEQYF. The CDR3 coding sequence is TGTGCCAGCAGCCTCTTACAGGGGTTCTCCTACGAGCAGTACTTC.

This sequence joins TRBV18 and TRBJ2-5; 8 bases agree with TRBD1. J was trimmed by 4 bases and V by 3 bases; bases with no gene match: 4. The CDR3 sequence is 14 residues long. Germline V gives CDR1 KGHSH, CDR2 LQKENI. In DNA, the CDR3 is TGTGCCAGCTCACCCGGACAGGGAGTAGAGACCCAGTACTTC. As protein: CASSPGQGVETQYF.

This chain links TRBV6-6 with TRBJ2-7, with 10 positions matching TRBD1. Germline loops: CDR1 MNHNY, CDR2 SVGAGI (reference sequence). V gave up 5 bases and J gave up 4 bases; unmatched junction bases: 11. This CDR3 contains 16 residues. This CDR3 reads CASSRRQGADFYEQYF. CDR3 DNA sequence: TGTGCCAGCAGTCGCCGACAGGGGGCAGATTTTTACGAGCAGTACTTC.

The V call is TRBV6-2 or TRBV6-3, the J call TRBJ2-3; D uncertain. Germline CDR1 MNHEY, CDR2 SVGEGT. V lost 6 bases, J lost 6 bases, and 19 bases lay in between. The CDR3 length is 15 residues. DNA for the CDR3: TGTGCCAGCAGCTCAACGGTCTCGAGGTGGGATACGCAGTATTTT. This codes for CASSSTVSRWDTQYF.

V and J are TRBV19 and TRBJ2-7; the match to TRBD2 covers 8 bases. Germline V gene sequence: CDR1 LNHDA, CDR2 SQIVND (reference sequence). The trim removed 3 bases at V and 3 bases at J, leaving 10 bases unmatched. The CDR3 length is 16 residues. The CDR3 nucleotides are TGTGCCAGTAGTATCTTATATAGCGGGATCGGCTACGAGCAGTACTTC. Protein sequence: CASSILYSGIGYEQYF.

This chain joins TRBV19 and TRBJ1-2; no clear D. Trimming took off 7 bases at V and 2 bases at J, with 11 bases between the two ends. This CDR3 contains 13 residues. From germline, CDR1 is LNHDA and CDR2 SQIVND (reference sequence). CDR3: CASTFRRNYGYTF. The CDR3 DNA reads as TGTGCCAGTACGTTCAGGCGCAACTATGGCTACACCTTC. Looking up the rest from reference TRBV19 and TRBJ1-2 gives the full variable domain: DGGITQSPKYLFRKEGQNVTLSCEQNLNHDAMYWYRQDPGQGLRLIYYSQIVNDFQKGDIAEGYSVSREKKESFPLTVTSAQKNPTAFYLCASTFRRNYGYTFGSGTRLTVV.

The CDR3 DNA reads TGTGCCAGCAGCCTACGATCGGGGGGCGCTGAAAATGAGCAGTTCTTC. This translates into CASSLRSGGAENEQFF. The V and J genes are TRBV7-8 and TRBJ2-1; D may be TRBD2 (7 bases). Per germline, CDR1 SGHVS and CDR2 FQNEAQ. This CDR3 spans 16 amino acids. With 5 bases removed from V and 7 bases from J, the gap between germline ends came to 21 bases. The full variable domain, its missing parts supplied by reference TRBV7-8 and TRBJ2-1, is GAGVSQSPRYKVAKRGQDVALRCDPISGHVSLFWYQQALGQGPEFLTYFQNEAQLDKSGLPSDRFFAERPEGSVSTLKIQRTQQEDSAVYLCASSLRSGGAENEQFFGPGTRLTVL.

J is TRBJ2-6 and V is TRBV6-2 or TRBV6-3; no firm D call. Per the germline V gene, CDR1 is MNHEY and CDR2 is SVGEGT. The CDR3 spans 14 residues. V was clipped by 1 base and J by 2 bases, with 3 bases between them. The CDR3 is CASSYLAGANVLTF. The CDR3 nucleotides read TGTGCCAGCAGTTACTTAGCTGGGGCCAACGTCCTGACTTTC.

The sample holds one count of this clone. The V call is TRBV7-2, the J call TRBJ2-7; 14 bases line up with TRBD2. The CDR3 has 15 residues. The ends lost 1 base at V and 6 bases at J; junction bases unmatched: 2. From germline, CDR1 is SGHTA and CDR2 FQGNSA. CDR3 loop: CASSLGLAGGPEQYF. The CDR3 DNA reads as TGTGCCAGCAGCTTAGGACTAGCGGGAGGGCCCGAGCAGTACTTC.

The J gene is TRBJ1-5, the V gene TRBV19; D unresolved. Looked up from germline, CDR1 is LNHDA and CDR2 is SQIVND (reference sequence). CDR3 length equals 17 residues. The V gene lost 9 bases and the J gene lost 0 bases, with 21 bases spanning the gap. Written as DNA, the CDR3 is TGTGCCAGCACTCCCTCCATCACAGCTTATAGCAATCAGCCCCAGCATTTT. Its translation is CASTPSITAYSNQPQHF.

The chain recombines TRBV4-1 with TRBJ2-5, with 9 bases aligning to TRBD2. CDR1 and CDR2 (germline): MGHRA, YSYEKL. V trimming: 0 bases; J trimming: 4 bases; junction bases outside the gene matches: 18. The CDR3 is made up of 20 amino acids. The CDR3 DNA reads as TGCGCCAGCAGCCAAGATCCAGGGATAGCGGGGGCGGCCTTGTTAGAGACCCAGTACTTC. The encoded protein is CASSQDPGIAGAALLETQYF.

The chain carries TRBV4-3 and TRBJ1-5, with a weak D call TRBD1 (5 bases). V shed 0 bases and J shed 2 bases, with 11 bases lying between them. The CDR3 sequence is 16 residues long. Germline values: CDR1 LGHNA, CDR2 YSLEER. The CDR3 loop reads CASSQDFSGRNQPQHF. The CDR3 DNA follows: TGCGCCAGCAGCCAAGATTTCTCAGGGCGCAATCAGCCCCAGCATTTT.

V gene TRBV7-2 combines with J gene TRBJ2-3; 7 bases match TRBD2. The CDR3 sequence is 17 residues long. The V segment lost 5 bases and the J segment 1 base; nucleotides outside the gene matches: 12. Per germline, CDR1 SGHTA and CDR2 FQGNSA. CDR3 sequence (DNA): TGTGCCAGCAGCACCGGACTAGGGGATTTCGGCACAGATACGCAGTATTTT. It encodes CASSTGLGDFGTDTQYF.

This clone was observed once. The CDR3 coding sequence is TGTGCCAGCAGCGCCTCCGGGACAGGGTTTAGCAATCAGCCCCAGCATTTT. It translates to CASSASGTGFSNQPQHF. This chain joins TRBV7-8 and TRBJ1-5; 9 nucleotides agree with TRBD1. Trimming cost V 5 bases and J 0 bases; bases outside gene matches: 8. Germline V gene data show CDR1 as SGHVS and CDR2 as FQNEAQ. This CDR3 contains 17 residues. The full variable domain, its missing parts supplied by reference TRBV7-8 and TRBJ1-5, is GAGVSQSPRYKVAKRGQDVALRCDPISGHVSLFWYQQALGQGPEFLTYFQNEAQLDKSGLPSDRFFAERPEGSVSTLKIQRTQQEDSAVYLCASSASGTGFSNQPQHFGDGTRLSIL.

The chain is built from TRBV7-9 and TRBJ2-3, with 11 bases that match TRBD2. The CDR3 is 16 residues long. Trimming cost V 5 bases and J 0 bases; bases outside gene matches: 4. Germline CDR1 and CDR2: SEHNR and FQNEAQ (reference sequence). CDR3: CASSRGLAESTDTQYF. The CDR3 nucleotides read TGTGCCAGCAGCAGGGGACTAGCGGAGAGCACAGATACGCAGTATTTT.

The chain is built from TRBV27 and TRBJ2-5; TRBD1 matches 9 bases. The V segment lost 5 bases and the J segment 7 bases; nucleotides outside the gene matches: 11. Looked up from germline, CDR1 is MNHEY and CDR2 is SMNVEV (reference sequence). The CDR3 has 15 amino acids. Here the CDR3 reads CASSPSGDRVGTQYF. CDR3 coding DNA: TGTGCCAGCAGTCCCTCCGGGGACAGGGTGGGGACCCAGTACTTC.

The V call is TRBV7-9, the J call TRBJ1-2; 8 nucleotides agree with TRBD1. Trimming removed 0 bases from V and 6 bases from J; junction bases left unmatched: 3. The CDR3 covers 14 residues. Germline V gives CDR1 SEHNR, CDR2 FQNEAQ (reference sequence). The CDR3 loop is CASSLAQGADGYTF. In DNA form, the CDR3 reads TGTGCCAGCAGCTTAGCTCAGGGGGCGGATGGCTACACCTTC.